The 20 T cell receptor beta chains below all came from one sample that was sequenced in a study of CD8 T cells in Susac syndrome. Reverse transcription of roughly 0.45 to 1 ug RNA used random hexamers. TCRdb redid the calling of the immunoSEQ multiplex PCR reads with MiXCR, one entry per CDR3 protein. This sample has 300,000 or so distinct CDR3 sequences, with under 95% found just once. Sequencing was done on a sample of CD4+ T cells from PBMCs. These receptor sequences come from a human donor with multiple sclerosis.

The rearrangement joins TRBV10-3 to TRBJ1-4; D remains unclear. Trimming took off 6 bases at V and 5 bases at J, with 7 bases between the two ends. Germline loops: CDR1 ENHRY, CDR2 SYGVKD. This CDR3 has 12 amino acids. The CDR3 here is CAIRGSNEKLFF. Written as DNA, the CDR3 is TGTGCCATCAGGGGATCCAATGAAAAACTGTTTTTT.

The J gene is TRBJ1-1, the V gene TRBV12-3 or TRBV12-4; 9 bases are a match to TRBD1. The CDR3 has 15 residues. With 2 bases clipped from V and 4 bases from J, the junction kept 5 bases outside the gene matches. The DNA of the CDR3 is TGTGCCAGCAGTTTACAGGGACAGGGCACCACTGAAGCTTTCTTT. This gives the protein CASSLQGQGTTEAFF.

The chain recombines TRBV24-1 with TRBJ2-5; no firm D call. Trimming shortened V by 4 bases and J by 2 bases, and 22 bases separated the two germline ends. CDR1 and CDR2 (germline): KGHDR, SFDVKD. CDR3 length: 18 residues. This CDR3 reads CATSDPVSASKNQETQYF. The CDR3 DNA is TGTGCCACCAGTGACCCAGTCTCGGCGTCCAAAAATCAAGAGACCCAGTACTTC.

The CDR3 nucleotides read TGTGCCACCAGCAGGCCGCATTGGGGGGAGACCCAGTACTTC. It specifies CATSRPHWGETQYF. The chain combines TRBV15 with TRBJ2-5; either TRBD1 or TRBD2 may fit D (5 bases each). The germline CDR1 and CDR2 sequences are LNHNV and YYDKDF (reference sequence). The CDR3 has 14 amino acids. V lost 3 bases and J lost 5, with 13 bases in between.

The chain has TRBV7-2 and TRBJ2-3; a weak D match, TRBD2 (7 bases). In germline, CDR1 is SGHTA, CDR2 FQGNSA. The germline V and J ends were trimmed by 3 bases and 0 bases, with 19 bases remaining between them. The CDR3 extends over 18 amino acids. As DNA, the CDR3 is TGTGCCAGCAGCTTTGGTTTGTGGGGGGGGCAGAGCACAGATACGCAGTATTTT. Translating gives CASSFGLWGGQSTDTQYF.

The gene calls are TRBV4-2 and TRBJ1-3; D is ambiguous. CDR1 is LGHNA, CDR2 YNFKEQ, per germline. This CDR3 region has 18 residues. Trimming cost V 0 bases and J 0 bases, with 15 bases left between them. CDR3 in amino acids: CASSQDHLTGSSGNTIYF. In nucleotides, the CDR3 is TGTGCCAGCAGCCAAGATCACTTAACGGGGAGCTCTGGAAACACCATATATTTT.

The chain carries TRBV5-1 and TRBJ2-5; TRBD1 matches 8 bases. Germline V gene lookup returns CDR1 SGHRS and CDR2 YFSETQ. V lost 5 bases to trimming and J lost 4 bases; unmatched junction nucleotides: 7. This CDR3 region has 14 residues. The CDR3 DNA sequence: TGCGCCAGCAGAATATCCGGGACAGGAGAGACCCAGTACTTC. It is translated as CASRISGTGETQYF.

The gene calls are TRBV6-1 and TRBJ2-7, with TRBD2 identical over 13 bases. Germline V gives CDR1 MNHNS, CDR2 SASEGT. The CDR3 covers 17 residues. V gave up 6 bases and J gave up 3 bases; unmatched junction bases: 11. CDR3 nucleotides: TGTGCCAGCAGCACCGGGACTAGCGGGAAAAGACTCTACGAGCAGTACTTC. Protein sequence: CASSTGTSGKRLYEQYF.

The chain has TRBV6-2 or TRBV6-3 and TRBJ1-5, with D possibly being TRBD1 (6 bases). This CDR3 is 15 amino acids long. Trimming left V 5 bases short and J 7 bases short, with 18 bases between. Germline V gene lookup returns CDR1 MNHEY and CDR2 SVGEGT. The CDR3 protein is CASSNHNTGYQPQHF. The DNA of the CDR3 is TGTGCCAGCAGTAACCACAATACAGGGTACCAGCCCCAGCATTTT.

The chain couples TRBV5-1 to TRBJ2-7; 7 bases align to TRBD2. The J segment lost 0 bases and the V segment lost 0 bases, leaving 3 bases of the junction unmatched. The germline gives CDR1 SGHRS, CDR2 YFSETQ. CDR3 length equals 15 residues. The CDR3 loop reads CASSLDGGSSYEQYF. The CDR3, as DNA: TGCGCCAGCAGCTTGGACGGGGGGAGCTCCTACGAGCAGTACTTC.

This chain connects TRBV18 to TRBJ1-2; 10 nucleotides agree with TRBD1. The CDR3 covers 13 residues. Germline trimming cut 6 bases from V and 8 bases from J; bases unmatched to any gene: 6. Germline CDR1 reads KGHSH; CDR2 reads LQKENI. The CDR3 here is CASSGQGEFGYTF. The CDR3 DNA reads as TGTGCCAGCTCTGGACAGGGGGAATTCGGCTACACCTTC.

The genes are TRBV7-9 and TRBJ2-5, with unresolved D. Trimming pared 2 bases from V and 2 bases from J, leaving 6 bases between. CDR1 is SEHNR and CDR2 is FQNEAQ in the germline V gene (reference sequence). This CDR3 has 13 residues. CDR3 sequence: CASSLYSQETQYF. In DNA, the CDR3 is TGTGCCAGCAGCTTATACTCACAAGAGACCCAGTACTTC.

The V call is TRBV3-1, the J call TRBJ2-3; 12 bases are a match to TRBD2. Losses at the gene ends were 5 bases for V and 4 bases for J; bases not matched to a gene: 7. Germline V gene data show CDR1 as LGHDT and CDR2 as YNNKEL (reference sequence). This CDR3 contains 16 residues. The chain's CDR3 is CASSVLAGGGADTQYF. The CDR3 coding sequence is TGTGCCAGCAGCGTGCTAGCGGGAGGGGGGGCAGATACGCAGTATTTT.

This chain joins TRBV20-1 and TRBJ1-3, with TRBD1 identical over 7 bases. The CDR3 loop spans 18 amino acids. V lost 1 base and J lost 0; bases outside the gene matches: 12. CDR1 and CDR2 (germline): DFQATT, SNEGSKA (reference sequence). In DNA form, the CDR3 reads TGCAGTGCTAGAGGGCGGACAGGTCCACCATCCTCTGGAAACACCATATATTTT. This sequence encodes CSARGRTGPPSSGNTIYF.

V gene TRBV19 combines with J gene TRBJ2-7, with D hard to call. CDR3 size: 14 residues. In germline, CDR1 is LNHDA, CDR2 SQIVND (reference sequence). Trimming took 7 bases from V and 4 from J, leaving 17 bases between them. The CDR3 sequence: CASINTIRGYEQYF. The CDR3 nucleotides are TGTGCCAGTATTAACACGATAAGAGGTTACGAGCAGTACTTC.

This chain connects TRBV6-6 to TRBJ1-1, with D possibly TRBD1 on 5 matching bases. V shed 2 bases and J shed 0 bases, with 7 bases lying between them. Germline CDR1 reads MNHNY; CDR2 reads SVGAGI (reference sequence). This CDR3 comprises 14 residues. The CDR3, as DNA: TGTGCCAGCAGTTACGAGGGGATGAACACTGAAGCTTTCTTT. Its protein is CASSYEGMNTEAFF.

The chain recombines TRBV27 with TRBJ2-1, with a possible D match to TRBD1 (7 bases). The CDR3 spans 15 residues. V lost 5 bases to trimming and J lost 7 bases, with 18 bases between them. Germline CDR1 reads MNHEY; CDR2 reads SMNVEV (reference sequence). CDR3 loop: CASSPLGGGLNEQFF. Here the CDR3 DNA reads TGTGCCAGCAGTCCATTAGGAGGGGGCCTGAATGAGCAGTTCTTC.

V is TRBV5-8 and J is TRBJ1-5; no reliable D call. Trimming stripped 2 bases from V and 3 bases from J, with 6 bases between. The germline V gene has CDR1 SGHTS and CDR2 YDEGEE. The CDR3 loop spans 13 amino acids. CDR3 in amino acids: CASSFLFNQPQHF. In DNA, the CDR3 is TGTGCCAGCAGCTTCCTGTTCAATCAGCCCCAGCATTTT.

The sample holds one count of this clonotype. The chain uses TRBV20-1 and TRBJ1-1, with TRBD1 identical over 7 bases. The CDR3 runs 13 residues. Germline assignment: CDR1 DFQATT and CDR2 SNEGSKA (reference sequence). V was pared by 2 bases and J by 5 bases, with 5 bases of the junction left unmatched. CDR3: CSARHDRDTEAFF. The CDR3 nucleotides are TGCAGTGCTAGACACGACAGGGATACTGAAGCTTTCTTT.

This sequence joins TRBV3-1 and TRBJ2-7; D gene uncertain. Trimming took off 0 bases at V and 9 bases at J, with 6 bases between the two ends. Germline values: CDR1 LGHDT, CDR2 YNNKEL (reference sequence). The CDR3 consists of 11 residues. CDR3 protein: CASSQEGAQYF. CDR3 nucleotides: TGTGCCAGCAGCCAAGAAGGCGCGCAGTACTTC.